The clone carrying this T cell receptor beta chain was recorded at least ten times. As yet, its antigen is unknown. TCRdb re-called the RT-PCR reads through MiXCR, storing one row per CDR3 protein. The table includes 540,000 or so distinct CDR3 sequences, roughly 13% detected once. The entry originates in a study of response to subunit inactivated influenza vaccine. Study-wide results and limits: The authors proposed limited new T cell recruitment per seasonal influenza vaccination.

The junction had 3 bases not matched to a gene; V was cut back by 6 bases and J by 3 bases. The CDR3 has 13 amino acids. The sequence came from a man over 45 who received an inactivated influenza vaccine. The rearrangement uses TRBV12-3 or TRBV12-4 and TRBJ1-1; 8 nucleotides agree with TRBD1. Sequenced material: PBMCs from blood, taken about 6 weeks after vaccination. The CDR3 reads CASSTDRDTEAFF. Here the CDR3 DNA reads TGTGCCAGCAGCACGGACAGGGACACTGAAGCTTTCTTT.